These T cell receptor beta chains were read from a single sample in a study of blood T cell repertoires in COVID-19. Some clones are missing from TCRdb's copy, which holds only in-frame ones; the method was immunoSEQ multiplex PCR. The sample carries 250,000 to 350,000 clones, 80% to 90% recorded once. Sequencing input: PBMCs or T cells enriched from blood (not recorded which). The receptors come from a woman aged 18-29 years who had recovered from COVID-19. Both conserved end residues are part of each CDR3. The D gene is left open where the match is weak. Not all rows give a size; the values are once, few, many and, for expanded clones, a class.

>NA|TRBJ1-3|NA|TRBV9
TGTGCCAGCAGCGAGTCGGCGGGCAGCCTCTCTGGAAACACCATATATTTT
CASSESAGSLSGNTIYF
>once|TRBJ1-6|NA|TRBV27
TGTGCCAGCAGTTTAGGTTACTCGAGCTCCTATAATTCACCCCTCCACTTT
CASSLGYSSSYNSPLHF
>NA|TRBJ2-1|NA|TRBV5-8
TGTGCCAGCAGCTTGGCCGGCTGGCGGGGTTACAATGAGCAGTTCTTC
CASSLAGWRGYNEQFF
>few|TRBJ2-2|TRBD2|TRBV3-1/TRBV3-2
TGTGCCAGCAGCCGTCAAGACCTAGCGGGGGGGCGAACCGGGGAGCTGTTTTTT
CASSRQDLAGGRTGELFF
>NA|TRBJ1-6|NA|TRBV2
TGTGCCAGCAGTGGCGGGTCACCCCTCCACTTT
CASSGGSPLHF
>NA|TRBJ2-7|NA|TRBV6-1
TGTGCCAGCAGTGCTAGACCGGAGGGGACCTCCTACGAGCAGTACTTC
CASSARPEGTSYEQYF
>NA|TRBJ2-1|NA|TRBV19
TGTGCCAGTAGTATTGAGGCAGGGTCTTACAATGAGCAGTTCTTC
CASSIEAGSYNEQFF
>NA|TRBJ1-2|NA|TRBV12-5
TGTGCTAGTGGCGACAGTAACTATGGCTACACCTTC
CASGDSNYGYTF
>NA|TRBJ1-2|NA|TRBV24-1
TGTGCCACCAGTGACCCCCGCGGAAGATATGGCTACACCTTC
CATSDPRGRYGYTF
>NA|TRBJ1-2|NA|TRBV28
TGTGCCAGCACTATGGGGCTCCCCGGGGGCTACACCTTC
CASTMGLPGGYTF
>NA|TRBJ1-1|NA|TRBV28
TGTGCCAGCAGAACGGGGGGATCCCCATTCCCAAACACTGAAGCTTTCTTT
CASRTGGSPFPNTEAFF
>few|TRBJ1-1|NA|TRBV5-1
TGCGCCAGCAGCTTGGATAGGTTAAATCTGAGGACTGAAGCTTTCTTT
CASSLDRLNLRTEAFF
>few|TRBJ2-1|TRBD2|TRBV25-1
TGTGCCAGCAGTGATAGCGGGAGCCCCTACAATGAGCAGTTCTTC
CASSDSGSPYNEQFF
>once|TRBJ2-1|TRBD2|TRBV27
TGTGCCAGCAGTTTGACTAGCGGATCCTACAATGAGCAGTTCTTC
CASSLTSGSYNEQFF
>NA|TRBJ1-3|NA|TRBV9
TGTGCCAGCAGCGTATCTTCGCGGAGAAACACCATATATTTT
CASSVSSRRNTIYF
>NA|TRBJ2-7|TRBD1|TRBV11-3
TGTGCCAGCAGTCTATCGGGGGGACAGGGGGCCATGCAGTACTTC
CASSLSGGQGAMQYF
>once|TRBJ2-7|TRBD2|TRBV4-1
TGCGCCAGCAGCCACCCCCTAGCGGGAGATCAGGAGCAGTACTTC
CASSHPLAGDQEQYF
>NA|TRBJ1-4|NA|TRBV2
TGTGCCAGCAAGTTCGGGGAGGAAAAACTGTTTTTT
CASKFGEEKLFF
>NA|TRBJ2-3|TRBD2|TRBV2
TGTGCCAGCAGACCCGGACTAGCGGGAGCAGATACGCAGTATTTT
CASRPGLAGADTQYF
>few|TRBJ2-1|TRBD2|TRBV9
TGTGCCAGCAGCTCCCCTAGCGGGAGGGGGTACAATGAGCAGTTCTTC
CASSSPSGRGYNEQFF
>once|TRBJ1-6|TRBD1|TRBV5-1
TGCGCCAGCAGCCCATTGGGACAGTCAAATTCACCCCTCCACTTT
CASSPLGQSNSPLHF
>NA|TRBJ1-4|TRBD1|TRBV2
TGTGCCAGGAGCGGACAGGACTTTAATGAAAAACTGTTTTTT
CARSGQDFNEKLFF